Listed below are T cell receptor beta chains from one sample, sequenced in a study of T cell responses to AZD1222 COVID-19 vaccine. TCRdb's table, derived via immunoSEQ multiplex PCR, lists solely in-frame clones and lacks some. The sample lists 150,000 to 200,000 clones; around 90% were seen once. The sample in question was peripheral blood, obtained on day 0 of AZD1222 vaccination. The receptors originated from an adult in good health. Each CDR3 is given with its conserved first and last residue. A D gene is named only where the DNA matches it firmly. Not every row has a clone size; where given, it reads once, few, many or a size class.

v_gene,abundance,d_gene,j_gene,CDR3aa,CDR3nt
TRBV20-1,NA,NA,TRBJ2-7,CSASLASGAYEQYF,TGCAGTGCTAGTTTGGCATCCGGGGCCTACGAGCAGTACTTC
TRBV5-1,NA,NA,TRBJ2-2,CASSRQNTGELFF,TGCGCCAGCTCGCGACAGAACACCGGGGAGCTGTTTTTT
TRBV29-1,NA,TRBD1,TRBJ2-6,CSVRDRWGSGANVLTF,TGCAGCGTTAGGGACAGATGGGGCTCTGGGGCCAACGTCCTGACTTTC
TRBV6-2/TRBV6-3,NA,TRBD2,TRBJ2-1,CASSASGTPYNEQFF,TGTGCCAGCAGCGCGAGCGGGACCCCCTACAATGAGCAGTTCTTC
TRBV18,few,NA,TRBJ1-2,CASSPPAGAGYGYTF,TGTGCCAGCTCCCCACCGGCGGGGGCTGGCTATGGCTACACCTTC
TRBV29-1,NA,NA,TRBJ1-6,CSVAGCGALTLGSPLHF,TGCAGCGTTGCGGGCTGTGGGGCCCTCACTCTGGGTTCACCCCTCCACTTT
TRBV30,NA,NA,TRBJ1-1,CAWSSVNTEAFF,TGTGCCTGGAGTTCAGTGAACACTGAAGCTTTCTTT
TRBV7-8,NA,NA,TRBJ1-4,CASSSPGVNEKLFF,TGTGCCAGCAGCTCCCCAGGGGTTAATGAAAAACTGTTTTTT
TRBV28,NA,TRBD1,TRBJ2-3,CASNGQGADTQYF,TGTGCCAGCAACGGACAGGGGGCAGATACGCAGTATTTT
TRBV12-3/TRBV12-4,NA,NA,TRBJ1-2,CASSPGGGGYTF,TGTGCCAGCAGTCCGGGGGGGGGTGGCTACACCTTC
TRBV12-3/TRBV12-4,NA,NA,TRBJ2-5,CASTAQTQETQYF,TGTGCCAGCACGGCGCAGACACAAGAGACCCAGTACTTC